The 5 T cell receptor beta chains given below trace back to one sample, sequenced in a study of blood T cell repertoires in COVID-19. Here immunoSEQ multiplex PCR was the method, and the copy in TCRdb shows in-frame clones only, minus some. The repertoire holds 55,000 to 80,000 clones, roughly four fifths seen once, with 15% to 20% in the top ten. Sequencing input: peripheral blood. These receptor sequences come from a man in his sixties with acute or convalescent COVID-19.

The chain employs TRBV18 and TRBJ1-1, with a weak D call TRBD1 (5 bases). V lost 6 bases to trimming and J lost 0 bases, with 8 bases between them. From germline, CDR1 is KGHSH and CDR2 LQKENI. CDR3 length equals 13 residues. The CDR3 sequence: CASSTALNTEAFF. The CDR3 bases are TGTGCCAGCTCGACAGCGTTGAACACTGAAGCTTTCTTT.

The chain is built from TRBV5-1 and TRBJ1-3; 9 bases agree with TRBD1. V was clipped by 2 bases and J by 0 bases; unmatched bases: 3. Germline CDR1 reads SGHRS; CDR2 reads YFSETQ. The CDR3 runs 16 residues. The CDR3 region is CASSFGTGISGNTIYF. In DNA form, the CDR3 reads TGCGCCAGCAGCTTCGGGACAGGGATCTCTGGAAACACCATATATTTT.

This clone came up a few times. The chain has TRBV4-1 and TRBJ2-3, with 7 bases identical to TRBD1. V lost 1 base, J lost 4 bases, and 8 bases stayed unmatched. Germline CDR1 is MGHRA and CDR2 is YSYEKL. The CDR3 has 16 amino acids. CDR3 sequence (DNA): TGCGCCAGCAGCCAAGTGAGGGGGCAAGGATCAGATACGCAGTATTTT. Its protein product is CASSQVRGQGSDTQYF.

V and J are TRBV6-2 or TRBV6-3 and TRBJ2-1; 14 positions match TRBD2. The CDR3 covers 18 residues. CDR1 MNHEY and CDR2 SVGEGT come from the germline V gene. With 5 bases clipped from V and 1 base from J, the junction kept 7 bases outside the gene matches. CDR3 sequence reads: CASSPGTSGRVSYNEQFF. The DNA for the CDR3 is TGTGCCAGCAGTCCCGGGACTAGCGGGAGAGTATCCTACAATGAGCAGTTCTTC.

This clone appeared a few times. The chain has TRBV19 and TRBJ2-5; 7 bases map to TRBD1. In germline, CDR1 is LNHDA, CDR2 SQIVND (reference sequence). Trimming removed 5 bases from V and 1 base from J; junction bases left unmatched: 4. This CDR3 comprises 14 residues. The CDR3 DNA reads TGTGCCAGTAGTCCTTACAGGGGCCAAGAGACCCAGTACTTC. Residues: CASSPYRGQETQYF.